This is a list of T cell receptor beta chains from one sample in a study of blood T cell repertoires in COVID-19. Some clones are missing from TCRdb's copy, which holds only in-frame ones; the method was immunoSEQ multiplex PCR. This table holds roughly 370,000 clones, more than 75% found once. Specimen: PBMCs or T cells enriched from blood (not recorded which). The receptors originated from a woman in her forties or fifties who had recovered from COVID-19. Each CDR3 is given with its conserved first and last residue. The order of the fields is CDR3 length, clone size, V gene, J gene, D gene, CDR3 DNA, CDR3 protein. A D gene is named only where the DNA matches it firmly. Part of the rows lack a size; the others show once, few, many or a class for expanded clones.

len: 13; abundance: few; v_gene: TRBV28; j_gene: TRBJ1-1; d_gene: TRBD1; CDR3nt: TGTGCCAGCATAGAGGGGGCGCACACTGAAGCTTTCTTT; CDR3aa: CASIEGAHTEAFF
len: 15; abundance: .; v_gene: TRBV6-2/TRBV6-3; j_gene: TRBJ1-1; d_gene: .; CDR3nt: TGTGCCAGCAGCTTTCCCCGGGGGCGGGGGACTGAAGCTTTCTTT; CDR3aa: CASSFPRGRGTEAFF
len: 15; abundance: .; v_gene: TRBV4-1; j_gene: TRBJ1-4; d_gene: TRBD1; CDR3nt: TGCGCCAGCAGCCAGTACGGGACAGGTAATGAAAAACTGTTTTTT; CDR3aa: CASSQYGTGNEKLFF
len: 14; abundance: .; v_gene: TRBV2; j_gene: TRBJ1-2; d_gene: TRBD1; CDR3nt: TGTGCCAGCAGTGAAGGGGGGACAGGGGATGGCTACACCTTC; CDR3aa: CASSEGGTGDGYTF
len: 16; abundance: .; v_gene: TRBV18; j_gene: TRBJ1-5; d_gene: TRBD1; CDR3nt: TGTGCCAGCTCACCAATCTGGGGACAGCCATATCAGCCCCAGCATTTT; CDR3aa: CASSPIWGQPYQPQHF
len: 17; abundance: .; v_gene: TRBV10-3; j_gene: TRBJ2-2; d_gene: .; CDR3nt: TGTGCCATCAGTGTGGCCCAGGGGCCATTGAACACCGGGGAGCTGTTTTTT; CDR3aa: CAISVAQGPLNTGELFF
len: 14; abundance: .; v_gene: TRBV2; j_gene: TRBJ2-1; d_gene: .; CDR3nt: TGTGCCAGCAGTGAACGGGGGGCGTACAATGAGCAGTTCTTC; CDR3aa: CASSERGAYNEQFF
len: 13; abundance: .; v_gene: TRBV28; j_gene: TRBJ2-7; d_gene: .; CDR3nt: TGTGCCAGCAGTTCTAGTTACGCCTACGAGCAGTACTTC; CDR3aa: CASSSSYAYEQYF
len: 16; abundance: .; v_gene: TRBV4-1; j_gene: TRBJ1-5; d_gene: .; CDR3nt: TGCGCCAGCAGCCAAGATGGGGGAGGGATCAATCAGCCCCAGCATTTT; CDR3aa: CASSQDGGGINQPQHF
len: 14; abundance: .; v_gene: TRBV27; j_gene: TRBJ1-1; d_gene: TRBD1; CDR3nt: TGTGCCAGCAGCTACAGGGGGCAGGGCACTGAAGCTTTCTTT; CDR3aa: CASSYRGQGTEAFF
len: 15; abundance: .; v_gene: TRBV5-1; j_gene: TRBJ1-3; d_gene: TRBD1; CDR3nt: TGCGCCAGCAGCTTGGCCAGGGGGACTGGAAACACCATATATTTT; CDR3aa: CASSLARGTGNTIYF
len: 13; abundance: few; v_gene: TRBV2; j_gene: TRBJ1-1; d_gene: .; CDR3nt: TGTGCCAGCTTAGATTTCATGAACACTGAAGCTTTCTTT; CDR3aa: CASLDFMNTEAFF
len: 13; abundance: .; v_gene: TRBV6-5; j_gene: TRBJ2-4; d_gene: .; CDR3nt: TGTGCCAGCAGTTCGGAGTCCAAAAACATTCAGTACTTC; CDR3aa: CASSSESKNIQYF
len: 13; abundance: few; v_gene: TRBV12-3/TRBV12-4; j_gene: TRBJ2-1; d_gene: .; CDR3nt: TGTGCCAGCAGTCTCGGGGGTGTCAATGAGCAGTTCTTC; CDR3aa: CASSLGGVNEQFF
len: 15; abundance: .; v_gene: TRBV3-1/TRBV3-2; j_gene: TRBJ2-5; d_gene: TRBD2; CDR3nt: TGTGCCAGCAGCCCCACCCGGGGGGGAGGAGAGACCCAGTACTTC; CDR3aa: CASSPTRGGGETQYF
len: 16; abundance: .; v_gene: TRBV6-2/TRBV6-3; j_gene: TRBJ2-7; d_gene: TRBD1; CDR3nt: TGTGCCAGCAGTTATTCGGGACAGAGACGTTGGTCCGAGCAGTACTTC; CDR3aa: CASSYSGQRRWSEQYF
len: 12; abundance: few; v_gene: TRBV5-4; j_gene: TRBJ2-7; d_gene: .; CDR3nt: TGTGCCAGCAGCTTGGCCTTCGGCGAGCAGTACTTC; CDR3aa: CASSLAFGEQYF
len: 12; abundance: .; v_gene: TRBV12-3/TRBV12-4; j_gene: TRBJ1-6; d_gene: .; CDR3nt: TGTGCCAGCAGTCTCAGGGGAAGTCCCCTCCACTTT; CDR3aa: CASSLRGSPLHF
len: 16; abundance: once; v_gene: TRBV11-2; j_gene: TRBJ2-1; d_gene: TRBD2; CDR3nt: TGTGCCAGCAGCCTTCTAGCGGGGGGACTCTCGGGTGAGCAGTTCTTC; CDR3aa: CASSLLAGGLSGEQFF
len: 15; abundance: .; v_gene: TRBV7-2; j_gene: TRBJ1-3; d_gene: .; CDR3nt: TGTGCCAGCAGCTTAGCTAGCAGTTCTGGAAACACCATATATTTT; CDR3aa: CASSLASSSGNTIYF
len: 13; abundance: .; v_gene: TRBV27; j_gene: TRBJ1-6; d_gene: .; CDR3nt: TGTGCCAGCAGTTTATCCGGGGGTCCGCCCCTCCACTTT; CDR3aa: CASSLSGGPPLHF
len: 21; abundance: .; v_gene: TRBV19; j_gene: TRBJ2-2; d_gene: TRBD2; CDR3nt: TGTGCCAGTAGTTCGGGCTTCCAGGATGGTTTGCGGGGGGTGAACACCGGGGAGCTGTTTTTT; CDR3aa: CASSSGFQDGLRGVNTGELFF